A selection of T cell receptor beta chains follows, all from one sample in a study of T cell responses to AZD1222 COVID-19 vaccine. Repertoires were generated with immunoSEQ multiplex PCR, while TCRdb's copy carries only in-frame clones and drops some. Of around 140,000 clones in the sample, almost 90% were seen once. The sequenced sample was peripheral blood, obtained 28 days after the second AZD1222 dose. The receptors originated from an adult who received the AZD1222 COVID-19 vaccine. Both conserved end residues are part of each CDR3. The order of the fields is clone size, V gene, J gene, D gene, CDR3 protein, CDR3 DNA. The D gene is left open where the match is weak. Clone size, where shown, is once, few, many, or a class for clones that have expanded.

size: -; V: TRBV5-1; J: TRBJ1-1; D: TRBD1; CDR3: CASSLVAGGFAFF; DNA: TGCGCCAGCAGCTTGGTGGCAGGGGGCTTTGCTTTCTTT
size: -; V: TRBV24-1; J: TRBJ1-6; D: -; CDR3: CATSAGSYNSPLHF; DNA: TGTGCCACCAGCGCAGGCTCCTATAATTCACCCCTCCACTTT
size: -; V: TRBV7-2; J: TRBJ2-7; D: -; CDR3: CASSLDVYEQYF; DNA: TGTGCCAGCAGCTTAGATGTCTACGAGCAGTACTTC
size: once; V: TRBV5-1; J: TRBJ1-1; D: -; CDR3: CASSLTRTAGTEAFF; DNA: TGCGCCAGCAGCTTAACCAGGACAGCGGGGACTGAAGCTTTCTTT
size: -; V: TRBV6-5; J: TRBJ2-7; D: -; CDR3: CASSHTGIRDYEQYF; DNA: TGTGCCAGCAGTCATACAGGGATTCGGGACTACGAGCAGTACTTC
size: -; V: TRBV19; J: TRBJ2-2; D: -; CDR3: CASSISGAWELFF; DNA: TGTGCCAGTAGTATAAGCGGTGCGTGGGAGCTGTTTTTT
size: -; V: TRBV7-2; J: TRBJ2-5; D: TRBD2; CDR3: CASSHFPRGSGETQYF; DNA: TGTGCCAGCAGCCACTTCCCCCGCGGGAGCGGTGAGACCCAGTACTTC
size: -; V: TRBV6-5; J: TRBJ2-2; D: -; CDR3: CASTFMDSTGELFF; DNA: TGTGCCAGCACCTTCATGGACAGCACCGGGGAGCTGTTTTTT
size: -; V: TRBV7-9; J: TRBJ1-1; D: -; CDR3: CASSLERRNTEAFF; DNA: TGTGCCAGCAGCTTAGAACGGCGAAACACTGAAGCTTTCTTT
size: once; V: TRBV7-8; J: TRBJ2-2; D: -; CDR3: CASSLAGHELFF; DNA: TGTGCCAGCAGCTTAGCAGGCCATGAGCTGTTTTTT
size: -; V: TRBV11-1; J: TRBJ1-1; D: TRBD1; CDR3: CASSLTGATEAFF; DNA: TGTGCCAGCAGCTTAACAGGGGCTACCGAAGCTTTCTTT
size: -; V: TRBV5-1; J: TRBJ1-4; D: TRBD1; CDR3: CASSNRGRTTNEKLFF; DNA: TGCGCCAGCAGCAACAGGGGGAGGACAACTAATGAAAAACTGTTTTTT
size: -; V: TRBV19; J: TRBJ1-4; D: -; CDR3: CATNQDSTNEKLFF; DNA: TGTGCCACCAACCAGGATTCAACTAATGAAAAACTGTTTTTT
size: -; V: TRBV7-9; J: TRBJ1-2; D: -; CDR3: CASTIRGDGYTF; DNA: TGTGCCAGCACCATTCGGGGGGATGGCTACACCTTC
size: -; V: TRBV27; J: TRBJ1-6; D: TRBD1; CDR3: CASSLWTPRTGASSYNSPLHF; DNA: TGTGCCAGCAGTTTATGGACTCCCCGGACAGGGGCCAGCTCCTATAATTCACCCCTCCACTTT
size: -; V: TRBV6-5; J: TRBJ1-6; D: -; CDR3: CASSYSSTGVNSPLHF; DNA: TGTGCCAGCAGTTACTCGTCGACAGGTGTTAATTCACCCCTCCACTTT
size: -; V: TRBV27; J: TRBJ1-1; D: TRBD1; CDR3: CASSLWGRGDTEAFF; DNA: TGTGCCAGCAGTTTATGGGGCAGGGGGGATACTGAAGCTTTCTTT
size: -; V: TRBV13; J: TRBJ1-6; D: TRBD1; CDR3: CASSSAGARGGNSPLHF; DNA: TGTGCCAGCAGCTCCGCGGGGGCCAGGGGGGGTAATTCACCCCTCCACTTT
size: -; V: TRBV19; J: TRBJ1-2; D: -; CDR3: CASSIAGRPNYGYTF; DNA: TGTGCCAGTAGTATAGCGGGCAGGCCAAACTATGGCTACACCTTC
size: once; V: TRBV19; J: TRBJ2-1; D: -; CDR3: CASSTRYNEQFF; DNA: TGTGCCAGTAGTACCAGGTACAATGAGCAGTTCTTC
size: -; V: TRBV27; J: TRBJ1-6; D: -; CDR3: CATRASSYNSPLHF; DNA: TGTGCCACCAGGGCAAGCTCCTATAATTCACCCCTCCACTTT
size: -; V: TRBV5-1; J: TRBJ1-2; D: -; CDR3: CASSLEGNSYGYTF; DNA: TGCGCCAGCAGCTTGGAGGGGAACAGCTATGGCTACACCTTC
size: -; V: TRBV6-5; J: TRBJ1-5; D: -; CDR3: CASEDNQPQHF; DNA: TGTGCCAGCGAGGACAATCAGCCCCAGCATTTT
size: -; V: TRBV7-2; J: TRBJ2-1; D: -; CDR3: CASSHGLDEQFF; DNA: TGTGCCAGCAGCCACGGCCTAGATGAGCAGTTCTTC
size: once; V: TRBV5-1; J: TRBJ1-2; D: -; CDR3: CASSTTGFNYGYTF; DNA: TGCGCCAGCAGTACGACAGGATTTAACTATGGCTACACCTTC
size: -; V: TRBV28; J: TRBJ1-4; D: -; CDR3: CASSPGPSNSNEKLFF; DNA: TGTGCCAGCAGCCCGGGACCCTCAAACTCTAATGAAAAACTGTTTTTT
size: -; V: TRBV5-1; J: TRBJ1-2; D: -; CDR3: CASSPETGIYGYTF; DNA: TGCGCCAGCAGCCCAGAAACAGGTATCTATGGCTACACCTTC